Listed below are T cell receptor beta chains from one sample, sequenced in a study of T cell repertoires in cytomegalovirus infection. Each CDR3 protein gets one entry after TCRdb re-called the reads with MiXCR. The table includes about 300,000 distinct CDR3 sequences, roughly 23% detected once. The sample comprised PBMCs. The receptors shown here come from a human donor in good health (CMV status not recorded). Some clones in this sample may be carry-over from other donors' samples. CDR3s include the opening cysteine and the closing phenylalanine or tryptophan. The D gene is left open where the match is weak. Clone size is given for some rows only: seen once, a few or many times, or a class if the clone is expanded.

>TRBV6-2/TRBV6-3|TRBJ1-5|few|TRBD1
TGTGCCAGCAGTTACGAACAGGGGGCGAACCAGCCCCAGCATTTT
CASSYEQGANQPQHF
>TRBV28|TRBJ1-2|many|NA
TGTGCCAGCAGCCCGGGGAGGGGCCACTATGGCTACACCTTC
CASSPGRGHYGYTF
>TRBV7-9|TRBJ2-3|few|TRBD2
TGTGCCAGCAGCCAAGCTGGCGGGGGGGCAGATACGCAGTATTTT
CASSQAGGGADTQYF
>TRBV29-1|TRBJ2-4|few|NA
TGCAGCGTAGGAGAAAACATTCAGTACTTC
CSVGENIQYF
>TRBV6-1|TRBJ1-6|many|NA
TGTGCCAGCAGTGAAAGGGGCGGTTCACCCCTCCACTTT
CASSERGGSPLHF
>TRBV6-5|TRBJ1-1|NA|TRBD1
TGTGCCAGCAGTCTAGACAGGGACGCCGGCACTGAAGCTTTCTTT
CASSLDRDAGTEAFF
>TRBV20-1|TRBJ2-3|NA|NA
TGCAGTGCTGTCCCGGAGGGGTTCACAGATACGCAGTATTTT
CSAVPEGFTDTQYF
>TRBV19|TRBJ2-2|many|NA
TGTGCCAGTAGTCTCACAGGAGTGAACACCGGGGAGCTGTTTTTT
CASSLTGVNTGELFF
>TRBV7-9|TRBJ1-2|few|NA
TGTGCCAGCAGCTTAAGGGACGGCAAAGACTATGGCTACACCTTC
CASSLRDGKDYGYTF
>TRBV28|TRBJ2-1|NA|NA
TGTGCCAGCAGTTTAATCAGCAATGAGCAGTTCTTC
CASSLISNEQFF
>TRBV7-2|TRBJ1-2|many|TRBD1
TGTGCCAGCAGCTGGCGACAGGGTAATGGCTACACCTTC
CASSWRQGNGYTF
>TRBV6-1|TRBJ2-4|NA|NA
TGTGCCAGCAGGGATCGGAGGGACACCCCGATGGGAGCCATTCAGTACTTC
CASRDRRDTPMGAIQYF
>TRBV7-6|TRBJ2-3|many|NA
TGTGCCAGCAGCCCCCCGAGGGGGAGAGAGACAGATACGCAGTATTTT
CASSPPRGRETDTQYF
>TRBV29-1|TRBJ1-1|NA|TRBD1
TGCAGCGTACTTAACTTGGGACAGGGGACTGAAGCTTTCTTT
CSVLNLGQGTEAFF
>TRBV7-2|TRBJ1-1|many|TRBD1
TGTGCCAGCAGCTTTACAGGGGACTCTGAAGCTTTCTTT
CASSFTGDSEAFF
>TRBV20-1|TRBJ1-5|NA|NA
TGCAGTGCTAGCACGGAATATAGCAATCAGCCCCAGCATTTT
CSASTEYSNQPQHF
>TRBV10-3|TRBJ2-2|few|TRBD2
TGTGCCATCAACTCCGTCTCCGGGAGGGACACCGGGGAGCTGTTTTTT
CAINSVSGRDTGELFF
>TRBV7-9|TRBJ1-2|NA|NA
TGTGCCAGCAGCGCGCAAAAGTATTACGGCTACACCTTC
CASSAQKYYGYTF
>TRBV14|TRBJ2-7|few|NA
TGTGCCAGCAGCCAGGAGAGGACGGTCTCCTACGAGCAGTACTTC
CASSQERTVSYEQYF
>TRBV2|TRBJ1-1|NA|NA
TGTGCCAGCAGTGAAGAGGGACCCCCGGCAGCTTTCTTT
CASSEEGPPAAFF
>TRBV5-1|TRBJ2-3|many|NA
TGCGCCAGCAGCTTGGTGCCCACAGATACGCAGTATTTT
CASSLVPTDTQYF
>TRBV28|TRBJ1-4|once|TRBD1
TGTGCCAGCAGTAGAACAGGGGAGGGTGAAAAACTGTTTTTT
CASSRTGEGEKLFF
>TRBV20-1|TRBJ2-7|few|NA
TGCAGTGTCTCACAGGGAAGGGTCTACGAGCAGTACTTC
CSVSQGRVYEQYF